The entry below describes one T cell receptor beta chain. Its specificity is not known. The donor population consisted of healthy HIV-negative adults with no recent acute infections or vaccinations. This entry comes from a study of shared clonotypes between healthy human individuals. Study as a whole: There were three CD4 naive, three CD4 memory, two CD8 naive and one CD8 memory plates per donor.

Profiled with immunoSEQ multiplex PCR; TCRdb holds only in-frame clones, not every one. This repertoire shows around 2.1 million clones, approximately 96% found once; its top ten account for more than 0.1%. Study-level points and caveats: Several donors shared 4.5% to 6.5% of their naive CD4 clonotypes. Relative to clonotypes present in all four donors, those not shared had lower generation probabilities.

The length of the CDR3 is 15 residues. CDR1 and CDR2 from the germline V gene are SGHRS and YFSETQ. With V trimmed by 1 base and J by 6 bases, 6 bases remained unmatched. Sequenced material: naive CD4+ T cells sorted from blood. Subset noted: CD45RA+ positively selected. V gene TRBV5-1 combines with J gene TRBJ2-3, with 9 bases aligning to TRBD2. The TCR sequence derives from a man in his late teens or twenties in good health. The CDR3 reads CASSLPSGASDTQYF. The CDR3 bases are TGCGCCAGCAGCTTGCCTAGCGGGGCGAGTGATACGCAGTATTTT.